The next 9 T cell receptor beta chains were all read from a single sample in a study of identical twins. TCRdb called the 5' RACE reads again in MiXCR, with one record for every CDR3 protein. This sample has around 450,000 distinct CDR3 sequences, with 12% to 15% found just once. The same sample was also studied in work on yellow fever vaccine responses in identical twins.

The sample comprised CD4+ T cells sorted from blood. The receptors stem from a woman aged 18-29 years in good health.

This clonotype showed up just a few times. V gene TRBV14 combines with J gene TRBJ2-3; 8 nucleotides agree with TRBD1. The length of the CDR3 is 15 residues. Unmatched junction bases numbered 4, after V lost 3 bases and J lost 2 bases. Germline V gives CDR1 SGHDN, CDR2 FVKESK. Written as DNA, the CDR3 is TGTGCCAGCAGCCAGAGGACAGGGTCCACAGATACGCAGTATTTT. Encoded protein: CASSQRTGSTDTQYF. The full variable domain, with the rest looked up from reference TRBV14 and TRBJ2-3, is EAGVTQFPSHSVIEKGQTVTLRCDPISGHDNLYWYRRVMGKEIKFLLHFVKESKQDESGMPNNRFLAERTGGTYSTLKVQPAELEDSGVYFCASSQRTGSTDTQYFGPGTRLTVL.

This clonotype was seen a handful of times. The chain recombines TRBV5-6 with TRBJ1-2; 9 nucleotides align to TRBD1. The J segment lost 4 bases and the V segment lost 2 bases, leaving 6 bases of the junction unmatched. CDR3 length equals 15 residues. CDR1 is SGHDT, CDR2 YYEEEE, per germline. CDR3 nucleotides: TGTGCCAGCAGCTTCTCGTCACAGGGGGCCTATGGCTACACCTTC. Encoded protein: CASSFSSQGAYGYTF.

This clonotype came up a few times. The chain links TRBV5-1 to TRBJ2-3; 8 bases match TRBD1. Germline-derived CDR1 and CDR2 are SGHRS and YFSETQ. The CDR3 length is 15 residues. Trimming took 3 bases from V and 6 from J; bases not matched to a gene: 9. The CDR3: CASSSRDHRGDTQYF. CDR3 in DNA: TGCGCCAGCAGCTCCCGGGACCACAGGGGGGATACGCAGTATTTT.

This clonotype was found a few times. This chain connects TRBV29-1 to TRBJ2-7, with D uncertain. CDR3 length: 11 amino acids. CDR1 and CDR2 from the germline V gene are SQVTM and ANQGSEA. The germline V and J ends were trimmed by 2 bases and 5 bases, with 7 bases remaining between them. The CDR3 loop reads CSVERHDEQYF. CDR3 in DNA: TGCAGCGTTGAAAGGCACGACGAGCAGTACTTC.

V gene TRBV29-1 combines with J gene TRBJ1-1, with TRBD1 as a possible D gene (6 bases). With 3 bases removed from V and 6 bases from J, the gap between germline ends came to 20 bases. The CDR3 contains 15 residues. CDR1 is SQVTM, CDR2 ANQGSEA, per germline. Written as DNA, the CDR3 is TGCAGCGTTGATTTTTTCGGGGACAAAAATCCTGAAGCTTTCTTT. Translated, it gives CSVDFFGDKNPEAFF.

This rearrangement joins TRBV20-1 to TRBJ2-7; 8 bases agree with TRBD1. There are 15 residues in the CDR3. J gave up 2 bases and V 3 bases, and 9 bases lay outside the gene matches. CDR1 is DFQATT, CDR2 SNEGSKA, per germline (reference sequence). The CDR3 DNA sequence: TGCAGTGCTAGGTCTCCACGACAGGGGACCTACGAGCAGTACTTC. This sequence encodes CSARSPRQGTYEQYF.

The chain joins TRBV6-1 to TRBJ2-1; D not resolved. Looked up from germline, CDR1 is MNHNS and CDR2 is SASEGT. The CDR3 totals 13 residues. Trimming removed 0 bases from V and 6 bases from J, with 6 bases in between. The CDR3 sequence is CASSEALSNEQFF. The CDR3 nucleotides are TGTGCCAGCAGTGAAGCGCTTAGCAATGAGCAGTTCTTC.

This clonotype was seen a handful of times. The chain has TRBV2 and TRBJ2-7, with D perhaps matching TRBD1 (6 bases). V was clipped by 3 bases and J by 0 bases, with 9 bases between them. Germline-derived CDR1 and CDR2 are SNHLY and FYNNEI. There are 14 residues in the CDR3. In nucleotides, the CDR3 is TGTGCCAGCAGTGACGGCAGGGGCTCCTACGAGCAGTACTTC. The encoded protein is CASSDGRGSYEQYF. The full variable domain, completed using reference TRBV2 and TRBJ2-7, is EPEVTQTPSHQVTQMGQEVILRCVPISNHLYFYWYRQILGQKVEFLVSFYNNEISEKSEIFDDQFSVERPDGSNFTLKIRSTKLEDSAMYFCASSDGRGSYEQYFGPGTRLTVT.

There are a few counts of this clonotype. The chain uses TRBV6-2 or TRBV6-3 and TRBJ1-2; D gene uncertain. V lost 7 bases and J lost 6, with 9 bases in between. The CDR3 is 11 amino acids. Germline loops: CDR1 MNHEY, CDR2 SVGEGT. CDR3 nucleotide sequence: TGTGCCAGCACACTTGGGCATGGCTACACCTTC. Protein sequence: CASTLGHGYTF.